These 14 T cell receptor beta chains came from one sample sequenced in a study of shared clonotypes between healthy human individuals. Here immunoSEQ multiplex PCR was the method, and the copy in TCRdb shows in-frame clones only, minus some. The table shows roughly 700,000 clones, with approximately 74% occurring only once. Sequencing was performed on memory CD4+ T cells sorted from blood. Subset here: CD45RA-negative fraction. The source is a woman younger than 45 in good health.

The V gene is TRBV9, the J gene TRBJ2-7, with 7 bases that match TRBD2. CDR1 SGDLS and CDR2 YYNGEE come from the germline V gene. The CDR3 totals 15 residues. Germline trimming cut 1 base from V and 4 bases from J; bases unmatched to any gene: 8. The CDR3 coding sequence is TGTGCCAGCAGCGTAACGGGAGGCTCTAGTTACGAGCAGTACTTC. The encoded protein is CASSVTGGSSYEQYF.

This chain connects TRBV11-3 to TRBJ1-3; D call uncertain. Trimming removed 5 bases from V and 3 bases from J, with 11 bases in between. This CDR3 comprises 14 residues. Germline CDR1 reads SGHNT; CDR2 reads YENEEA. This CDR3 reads CASSLSSNGNTIYF. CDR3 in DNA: TGTGCCAGCAGCCTCAGTTCTAATGGAAACACCATATATTTT.

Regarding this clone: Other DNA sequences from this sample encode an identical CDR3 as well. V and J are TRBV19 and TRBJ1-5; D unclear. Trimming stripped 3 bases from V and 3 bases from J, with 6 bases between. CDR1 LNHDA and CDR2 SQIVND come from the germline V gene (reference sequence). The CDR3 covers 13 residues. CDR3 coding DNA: TGTGCCAGTAGTATTAGCTCCAATCAGCCCCAGCATTTT. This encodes CASSISSNQPQHF.

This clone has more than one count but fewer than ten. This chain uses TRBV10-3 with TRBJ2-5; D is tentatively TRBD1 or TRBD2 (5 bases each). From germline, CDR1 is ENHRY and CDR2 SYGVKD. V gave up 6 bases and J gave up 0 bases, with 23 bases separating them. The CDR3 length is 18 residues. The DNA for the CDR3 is TGTGCCATCAGCGCTTCAGGGTTTGGGACGGTCTACCAAGAGACCCAGTACTTC. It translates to CAISASGFGTVYQETQYF.

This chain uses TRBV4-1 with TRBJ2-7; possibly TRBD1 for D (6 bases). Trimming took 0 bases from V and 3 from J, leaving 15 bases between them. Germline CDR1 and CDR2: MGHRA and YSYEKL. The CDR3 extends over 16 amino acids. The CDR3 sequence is CASSQEIRGRGYEQYF. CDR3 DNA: TGCGCCAGCAGCCAAGAAATTCGGGGCAGGGGCTACGAGCAGTACTTC.

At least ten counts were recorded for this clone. The CDR3 spells CASGTRWPTTGGYTF. The CDR3 DNA sequence: TGCGCCAGCGGCACGAGGTGGCCGACAACGGGGGGCTACACCTTC. The rearrangement links TRBV5-1 to TRBJ1-2; the D is unclear. With 7 bases removed from V and 8 bases from J, the gap between germline ends came to 24 bases. The germline CDR1 and CDR2 sequences are SGHRS and YFSETQ. The CDR3 has 15 residues. Full variable domain (outside the CDR3, taken from reference TRBV5-1 and TRBJ1-2): KAGVTQTPRYLIKTRGQQVTLSCSPISGHRSVSWYQQTPGQGLQFLFEYFSETQRNKGNFPGRFSGRQFSNSRSEMNVSTLELGDSALYLCASGTRWPTTGGYTFGSGTRLTVV.

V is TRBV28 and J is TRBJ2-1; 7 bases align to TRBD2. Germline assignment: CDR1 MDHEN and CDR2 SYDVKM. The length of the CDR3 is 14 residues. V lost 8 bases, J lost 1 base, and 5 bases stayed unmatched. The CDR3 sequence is CASGRRGSYNEQFF. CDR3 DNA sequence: TGTGCCAGCGGGCGGCGGGGGTCCTACAATGAGCAGTTCTTC. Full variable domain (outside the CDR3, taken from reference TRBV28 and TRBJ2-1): DVKVTQSSRYLVKRTGEKVFLECVQDMDHENMFWYRQDPGLGLRLIYFSYDVKMKEKGDIPEGYSVSREKKERFSLILESASTNQTSMYLCASGRRGSYNEQFFGPGTRLTVL.

CDR3 protein: CASSLYPGTDTQYF. CDR3 coding DNA: TGTGCCAGCAGCTTATACCCCGGAACAGATACGCAGTATTTT. The J gene is TRBJ2-3, the V gene TRBV7-9; D unclear. The V end was cut by 2 bases, the J end by 3 bases, with 9 bases between. Germline-derived CDR1 and CDR2 are SEHNR and FQNEAQ (reference sequence). The CDR3 spans 14 residues.

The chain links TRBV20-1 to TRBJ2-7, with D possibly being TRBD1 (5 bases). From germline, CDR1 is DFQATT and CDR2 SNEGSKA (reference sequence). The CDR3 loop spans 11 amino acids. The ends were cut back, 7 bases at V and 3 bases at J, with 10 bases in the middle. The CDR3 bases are TGCAGTGTCAGCAGGGACTACGAGCAGTACTTC. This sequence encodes CSVSRDYEQYF.

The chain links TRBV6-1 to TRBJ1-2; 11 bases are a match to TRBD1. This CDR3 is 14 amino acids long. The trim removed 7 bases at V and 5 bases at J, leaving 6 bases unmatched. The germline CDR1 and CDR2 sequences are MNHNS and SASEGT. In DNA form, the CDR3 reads TGTGCCAGCACTGCGGACAGGGGGCTTTATGGCTACACCTTC. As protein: CASTADRGLYGYTF.

The CDR3 bases are TGTGCCAGCAGCCACCAGACCTACGAGCAGTACTTC. Its translation is CASSHQTYEQYF. The chain carries TRBV5-4 and TRBJ2-7; D uncertain. Germline-derived CDR1 and CDR2 are SGHNT and YYREEE (reference sequence). Trimming removed 4 bases from V and 2 bases from J, with 7 bases in between. CDR3 length: 12 residues.

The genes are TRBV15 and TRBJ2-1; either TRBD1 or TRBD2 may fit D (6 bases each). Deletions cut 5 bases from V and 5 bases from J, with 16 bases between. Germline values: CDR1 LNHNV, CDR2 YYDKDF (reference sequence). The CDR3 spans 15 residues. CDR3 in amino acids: CATSQGGSQNNEQFF. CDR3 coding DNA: TGTGCCACCAGCCAAGGGGGGAGCCAAAACAATGAGCAGTTCTTC.

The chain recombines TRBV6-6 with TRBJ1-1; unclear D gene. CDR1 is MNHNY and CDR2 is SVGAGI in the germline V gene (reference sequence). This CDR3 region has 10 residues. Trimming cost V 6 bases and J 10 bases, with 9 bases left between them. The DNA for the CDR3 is TGTGCCAGCAGCAGAGTCGTAGCTTTCTTT. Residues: CASSRVVAFF.

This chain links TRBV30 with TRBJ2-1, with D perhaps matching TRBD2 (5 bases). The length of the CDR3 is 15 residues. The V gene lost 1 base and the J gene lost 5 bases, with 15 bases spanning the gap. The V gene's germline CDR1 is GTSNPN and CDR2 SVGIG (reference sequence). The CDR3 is CAWSALLRGNNEQFF. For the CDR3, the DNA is TGTGCCTGGAGTGCGCTTCTCCGGGGAAACAATGAGCAGTTCTTC.